Listed here are 25 T cell receptor beta chains from one sample, sequenced in a study of T cells after yellow fever vaccination. TCRdb used MiXCR to reprocess the 5' RACE reads, holding one entry per CDR3 protein. Found here are about 370,000 distinct CDR3 sequences, roughly 11% of them singletons; the top ten hold roughly 18%. Sequencing used PBMCs, obtained on the day of the first yellow fever vaccination. Every receptor here comes from a man aged 18 to 35 who received the YFV17D yellow fever vaccine.

V gene TRBV20-1 combines with J gene TRBJ2-3; perhaps TRBD1 as D (6 bases). Trimming took 5 bases from V and 1 from J, leaving 13 bases between them. This CDR3 region has 14 residues. CDR1 DFQATT and CDR2 SNEGSKA come from the germline V gene (reference sequence). The CDR3 loop reads CSAVMWGRTDTQYF. CDR3 coding DNA: TGCAGTGCTGTCATGTGGGGGCGCACAGATACGCAGTATTTT.

The chain uses TRBV2 and TRBJ2-1; 7 bases agree with TRBD1. From germline, CDR1 is SNHLY and CDR2 FYNNEI. The CDR3 has 17 residues. With 2 bases clipped from V and 4 bases from J, the junction kept 11 bases outside the gene matches. CDR3 sequence: CASSEFEGGLVYNEQFF. CDR3 nucleotide sequence: TGTGCCAGCAGTGAATTCGAAGGGGGCCTCGTTTACAATGAGCAGTTCTTC.

The J gene is TRBJ1-6, the V gene TRBV11-2; no firm D call. CDR3 length: 14 residues. CDR1 and CDR2 from the germline V gene are SGHAT and FQNNGV. Trimming stripped 5 bases from V and 2 bases from J, with 7 bases between. For the CDR3, the DNA is TGTGCCAGCAGCGGTAGGGCCTATAATTCACCCCTCCACTTT. Encoded protein: CASSGRAYNSPLHF.

The chain recombines TRBV10-2 with TRBJ2-3; 9 bases agree with TRBD2. The CDR3 has 14 residues. CDR1 is WSHSY and CDR2 is SAAADI in the germline V gene. J gave up 7 bases and V 6 bases, and 8 bases lay outside the gene matches. The chain's CDR3 is CASSGGTSLNTQYF. Written as DNA, the CDR3 is TGCGCCAGCAGCGGGGGGACTAGCCTTAATACGCAGTATTTT.

The rearrangement joins TRBV7-3 to TRBJ1-4; D possibly corresponds to TRBD1 (5 bases). The CDR3 runs to 12 residues. Germline values: CDR1 SGHTA, CDR2 FQGTGA. Trimming removed 1 base from V and 15 bases from J, with 12 bases in between. The CDR3 DNA is TGTGCCAGCAGCTTAATGTGGGGCCGGGTGTTTTTT. Protein: CASSLMWGRVFF.

This chain connects TRBV7-3 to TRBJ1-2, with 8 bases identical to TRBD1. CDR1 is SGHTA and CDR2 is FQGTGA in the germline V gene. The ends lost 0 bases at V and 3 bases at J; junction bases unmatched: 3. CDR3 length: 15 residues. CDR3 sequence reads: CASSLTLTGDYGYTF. The CDR3 DNA is TGTGCCAGCAGCTTAACGTTGACAGGGGACTATGGCTACACCTTC.

This sequence joins TRBV4-3 and TRBJ1-2; weak D call: TRBD1 (5 bases). This CDR3 comprises 16 residues. The V gene lost 1 base and the J gene lost 5 bases, with 17 bases spanning the gap. Germline V gene data show CDR1 as LGHNA and CDR2 as YSLEER. CDR3 loop: CASSQGLTDFYYGYTF. The CDR3 region has the DNA TGCGCCAGCAGCCAAGGACTGACAGACTTTTATTATGGCTACACCTTC.

This clonotype was picked up many times. The rearrangement uses TRBV4-2 and TRBJ2-7, with D possibly matching TRBD1 (6 bases). CDR3 length: 16 residues. Germline lookup yields CDR1 LGHNA and CDR2 YNFKEQ. V lost 4 bases and J lost 0, with 16 bases in between. The CDR3 DNA reads as TGTGCCAGCAGCCGCCTGGACAGCCCTAGCTCCTACGAGCAGTACTTC. It is translated as CASSRLDSPSSYEQYF.

The chain links TRBV6-2 or TRBV6-3 to TRBJ2-7; D gene uncertain. CDR3 length equals 14 residues. Trimming left V 0 bases short and J 5 bases short, with 11 bases between. The germline gives CDR1 MNHEY, CDR2 SVGEGT. CDR3 nucleotide sequence: TGTGCCAGCAGTTACTCGATTGTTCGTCACGAGCAGTACGTC. Its protein is CASSYSIVRHEQYV.

The table lists this clonotype with many counts. The DNA for the CDR3 is TGCAGTGCAACGGACCTCACAGATACGCAGTATTTT. Translation gives CSATDLTDTQYF. The rearrangement joins TRBV20-1 to TRBJ2-3; D gene ambiguous. The germline V and J ends were trimmed by 6 bases and 2 bases, with 9 bases remaining between them. This CDR3 is built from 12 residues. The germline gives CDR1 DFQATT, CDR2 SNEGSKA (reference sequence).

This clonotype was counted between two and nine times. The chain recombines TRBV11-2 with TRBJ2-5, with D hard to call. V was trimmed by 1 base and J by 1 base, leaving 7 bases between them. Germline V gene lookup returns CDR1 SGHAT and CDR2 FQNNGV. The CDR3 has 14 residues. CDR3 DNA: TGTGCCAGCAGCTTAGTTTTCTCCCAAGAGACCCAGTACTTC. Translated: CASSLVFSQETQYF.

This clonotype has ten or more counts. The chain uses TRBV2 and TRBJ2-5, with D possibly matching TRBD1 (6 bases). Per the germline V gene, CDR1 is SNHLY and CDR2 is FYNNEI. V lost 1 base and J lost 5, with 17 bases in between. CDR3 length: 16 residues. The CDR3 sequence is CASSEGYRVYDETQYF. As DNA, the CDR3 is TGTGCCAGCAGTGAAGGATACAGGGTTTATGACGAGACCCAGTACTTC. The full variable domain, its missing parts supplied by reference TRBV2 and TRBJ2-5, is EPEVTQTPSHQVTQMGQEVILRCVPISNHLYFYWYRQILGQKVEFLVSFYNNEISEKSEIFDDQFSVERPDGSNFTLKIRSTKLEDSAMYFCASSEGYRVYDETQYFGPGTRLLVL.

The sample holds a few counts of this clonotype. The rearrangement links TRBV6-5 to TRBJ2-1; the D is unclear. The CDR3 is made up of 13 amino acids. V was cut by 0 bases and J by 4 bases, with 4 bases left in between. Germline CDR1 reads MNHEY; CDR2 reads SVGAGI. This CDR3 is CASSYSVYNEQFF. In nucleotides, the CDR3 is TGTGCCAGCAGTTACTCGGTATACAATGAGCAGTTCTTC.

This clonotype has at least ten counts. The chain uses TRBV5-1 and TRBJ2-1; 8 bases agree with TRBD1. CDR3 length: 15 residues. In germline, CDR1 is SGHRS, CDR2 YFSETQ. Trimming cost V 4 bases and J 7 bases; bases outside gene matches: 10. CDR3 protein: CASSGQGALLNEQFF. DNA of the CDR3: TGCGCCAGCAGCGGCCAGGGGGCGTTATTGAATGAGCAGTTCTTC.

As concerns this clonotype: Since no conserved phenylalanine or tryptophan closes the CDR3, a read error is the likely cause. The rearrangement uses TRBV28 and TRBJ1-2; the D gene is possibly TRBD1 (6 bases). The CDR3 runs 13 residues. The germline V and J ends were trimmed by 5 bases and 4 bases, with 11 bases remaining between them. Looked up from germline, CDR1 is MDHEN and CDR2 is SYDVKM. The CDR3 region is CASSPGTSYGYTS. CDR3 DNA: TGTGCCAGCAGTCCCGGGACAAGCTATGGCTACACCTCC.

This clonotype was found a few times. V usage is TRBV6-5 and J usage is TRBJ1-2; D uncertain. Germline loops: CDR1 MNHEY, CDR2 SVGAGI. Trimming removed 5 bases from V and 1 base from J, with 14 bases in between. The CDR3 is 15 amino acids. The CDR3 DNA is TGTGCCAGCAGTACACTCGGCAGAAGTAACTATGGCTACACCTTC. Encoded protein: CASSTLGRSNYGYTF.

The table lists this clonotype with a few counts. The DNA of the CDR3 is TGCAGTGCCTTGTCACCCAATGACAATGAGCAGTTCTTC. The encoded protein is CSALSPNDNEQFF. The chain recombines TRBV20-1 with TRBJ2-1; D unresolved. This CDR3 contains 13 residues. Germline V gene lookup returns CDR1 DFQATT and CDR2 SNEGSKA (reference sequence). Trimming removed 6 bases from V and 5 bases from J, with 14 bases in between.

This clonotype was counted between two and nine times. V usage is TRBV27 and J usage is TRBJ2-3; the D is unclear. From germline, CDR1 is MNHEY and CDR2 SMNVEV (reference sequence). This CDR3 is 17 amino acids long. V was trimmed by 3 bases and J by 1 base, leaving 17 bases between them. The CDR3 nucleotides are TGTGCCAGCAGTTTTCTCCACGGCACAATAGGCACAGATACGCAGTATTTT. Translated, it gives CASSFLHGTIGTDTQYF.

This clonotype showed up just a few times. The chain links TRBV2 to TRBJ1-1; a weak D match, TRBD1 (5 bases). V was clipped by 9 bases and J by 4 bases, with 27 bases between them. The CDR3 sequence is 17 residues long. Germline-derived CDR1 and CDR2 are SNHLY and FYNNEI. CDR3 protein: CARQRGRGADGSTEAFF. CDR3 nucleotide sequence: TGTGCCAGGCAGAGGGGACGAGGTGCTGACGGGAGCACTGAAGCTTTCTTT.

V is TRBV20-1 and J is TRBJ2-1, with 8 bases matching TRBD2. Germline V gene data show CDR1 as DFQATT and CDR2 as SNEGSKA (reference sequence). V shed 6 bases and J 0 bases; nucleotides not matched to a gene: 4. The CDR3 sequence is 14 residues long. The CDR3 DNA is TGCAGTGCCATTAGCGGGGCCTCCTACAATGAGCAGTTCTTC. Protein: CSAISGASYNEQFF.

The CDR3 is CASSPTQGPGELFF. The CDR3 bases are TGCGCCAGCAGCCCGACACAGGGGCCCGGGGAGCTGTTTTTT. J is TRBJ2-2 and V is TRBV5-1, with 7 positions matching TRBD1. V trimming: 4 bases; J trimming: 6 bases; junction bases outside the gene matches: 6. The germline gives CDR1 SGHRS, CDR2 YFSETQ. CDR3 length: 14 residues.

This clonotype has more than one count but fewer than ten. V usage is TRBV12-3 or TRBV12-4 and J usage is TRBJ2-2; 8 bases match TRBD1. J lost 6 bases, V lost 8 bases, and 11 bases had no gene match. CDR3 length: 15 amino acids. The CDR3 nucleotides are TGTGCCAGCGCCATTGACAGGGGAAAGGCCGGGGAGCTGTTTTTT. Protein: CASAIDRGKAGELFF.

The chain carries TRBV20-1 and TRBJ1-1, with 7 bases matching TRBD1. CDR1 is DFQATT, CDR2 SNEGSKA, per germline (reference sequence). The CDR3 is made up of 14 amino acids. The V segment lost 0 bases and the J segment 5 bases; nucleotides outside the gene matches: 6. The CDR3 DNA reads as TGCAGTGCTAGAGATCAGGGGGGCCGGACTGAAGCTTTCTTT. Protein: CSARDQGGRTEAFF.

The CDR3: CASSQDRFGGLGYTF. CDR3 sequence (DNA): TGTGCCAGCAGCCAAGATCGGTTCGGGGGCCTCGGCTACACCTTC. The chain couples TRBV4-2 to TRBJ1-2, with D possibly being TRBD1 (6 bases). V lost 0 bases and J 8 bases, leaving 16 bases between the germline ends. The CDR3 is 15 residues long. Germline V gene lookup returns CDR1 LGHNA and CDR2 YNFKEQ.

The chain employs TRBV7-2 and TRBJ2-7; possibly TRBD2 for D (6 bases). Germline-derived CDR1 and CDR2 are SGHTA and FQGNSA. Trimming took off 1 base at V and 2 bases at J, with 12 bases between the two ends. CDR3 length: 15 amino acids. The CDR3, as DNA: TGTGCCAGCAGCTTAGTTGGAGGGGATGCCTACGAGCAGTACTTC. Its protein is CASSLVGGDAYEQYF.